These T cell receptor beta chains were read from a single sample in a study of early T cells in non-severe SARS-CoV-2 infection. MiXCR, applied by TCRdb to the 5' RACE reads, yields one record per CDR3 protein. The data show roughly 43,000 distinct CDR3 sequences, 20% to 25% seen once. The specimen comprised whole blood, sampled at baseline. The source of these receptors is an adult who was a healthcare worker with PCR-confirmed SARS-CoV-2 infection or an uninfected control (not recorded which). Each CDR3 is given with its conserved first and last residue. The D gene is left open where the match is weak. Rows give clone size only sometimes, using once, few, many, or a class for an expanded clone.

v_gene	abundance	d_gene	j_gene	CDR3aa	CDR3nt
TRBV6-5	NA	NA	TRBJ1-2	CASGGRNYGYTF	TGTGCCAGCGGCGGGCGGAACTATGGCTACACCTTC
TRBV4-3	NA	NA	TRBJ2-1	CASSQDFGLNEQFF	TGCGCCAGCAGCCAAGATTTTGGCCTTAATGAGCAGTTCTTC
TRBV12-3/TRBV12-4	many	NA	TRBJ2-5	CASRQEETQYF	TGTGCCAGCAGGCAAGAAGAGACCCAGTACTTC
TRBV5-5	NA	TRBD1	TRBJ1-2	CASSLGAGQPYGYTF	TGTGCCAGCAGCTTGGGGGCGGGACAGCCCTATGGCTACACCTTC
TRBV12-3/TRBV12-4	few	NA	TRBJ1-6	CASTYRAFGSPLHF	TGTGCCAGCACCTACAGGGCCTTTGGTTCACCCCTCCACTTT
TRBV7-6	many	TRBD2	TRBJ2-1	CASSLALSGGGYEQFF	TGTGCCAGCAGCTTAGCGCTCAGCGGGGGAGGTTATGAGCAGTTCTTC
TRBV10-1	few	NA	TRBJ1-3	CASSLVGHNSGNTIYF	TGCGCCAGCAGTCTCGTGGGACACAACTCTGGAAACACCATATATTTT
TRBV30	NA	NA	TRBJ1-4	CAWRIGQFGNNEKLFF	TGTGCCTGGAGAATTGGACAGTTCGGGAACAATGAAAAACTGTTTTTT
TRBV29-1	NA	NA	TRBJ2-5	CSVEIIQETQYF	TGCAGCGTTGAAATCATACAAGAGACCCAGTACTTC
TRBV5-1	many	NA	TRBJ1-1	CASSNHLEPWEAFF	TGCGCCAGCAGCAACCATCTAGAGCCGTGGGAAGCTTTCTTT
TRBV4-2	few	NA	TRBJ1-1	CASSQGATFF	TGTGCCAGCAGCCAGGGGGCAACTTTCTTT
TRBV12-3/TRBV12-4	few	NA	TRBJ2-3	CASSQIPDTQYF	TGTGCCAGCAGCCAAATTCCAGATACGCAGTATTTT
TRBV20-1	NA	TRBD1	TRBJ2-5	CSARLYRGQRETQYF	TGCAGTGCTAGACTATACAGGGGGCAGAGAGAGACCCAGTACTTC
TRBV5-4	NA	NA	TRBJ1-2	CASSLRSLRTNYGYTF	TGTGCCAGCAGCTTGAGGAGTTTGAGGACCAACTATGGCTACACCTTC
TRBV5-4	few	NA	TRBJ2-7	CASSARQAPTYEQYF	TGTGCCAGCAGCGCGAGACAGGCTCCAACCTACGAGCAGTACTTC
TRBV5-4	NA	NA	TRBJ2-7	CASSPWGVYYEQYF	TGTGCCAGCAGCCCTTGGGGGGTTTACTACGAGCAGTACTTC
TRBV4-2	NA	NA	TRBJ2-7	CASRERTGRASEQYF	TGTGCCAGCAGGGAAAGGACGGGCAGGGCGAGCGAGCAGTACTTC
TRBV12-3/TRBV12-4	NA	NA	TRBJ2-7	CASSPRFPDGYEQYF	TGTGCCAGCAGTCCCCGCTTTCCAGACGGCTACGAGCAGTACTTC
TRBV14	NA	NA	TRBJ1-3	CASSQDFLTGNTIYF	TGTGCCAGCAGCCAAGATTTCCTGACTGGAAACACCATATATTTT
TRBV12-3/TRBV12-4	NA	NA	TRBJ1-5	CASSLSRDQPQHF	TGTGCCAGCAGTTTATCGAGAGATCAGCCCCAGCATTTT
TRBV18	NA	NA	TRBJ1-1	CASSPRGESEAFF	TGTGCCAGCTCACCGCGGGGGGAGAGCGAAGCTTTCTTT
TRBV20-1	few	NA	TRBJ2-3	CSAVMSGTDTQYF	TGCAGTGCCGTCATGTCCGGCACAGATACGCAGTATTTT
TRBV12-3/TRBV12-4	NA	TRBD2	TRBJ2-3	CASSPTSVSTDTQYF	TGTGCCAGCAGTCCTACTAGCGTAAGCACAGATACGCAGTATTTT
TRBV18	few	TRBD1	TRBJ1-2	CASSPAGTDYGYTF	TGTGCCAGCTCACCCGCCGGGACAGATTATGGCTACACCTTC
TRBV5-1	NA	NA	TRBJ2-5	CASSTNGPYQETQYF	TGCGCCAGCAGCACCAACGGCCCGTACCAAGAGACCCAGTACTTC
TRBV29-1	few	NA	TRBJ2-2	CSVEGGYTGELFF	TGCAGCGTTGAAGGGGGGTACACCGGGGAGCTGTTTTTT
TRBV6-5	NA	NA	TRBJ1-4	CASSYSSAYNEKLFF	TGTGCCAGCAGTTACTCGTCAGCCTACAATGAAAAACTGTTTTTT
TRBV6-1	NA	NA	TRBJ2-6	CAIGPGRSSGANVLTF	TGTGCCATCGGGCCGGGACGGAGCTCTGGGGCCAACGTCCTGACTTTC
TRBV7-2	NA	NA	TRBJ2-7	CASSQQYEQYF	TGTGCCAGCAGCCAACAGTACGAGCAGTACTTC
TRBV6-6	few	NA	TRBJ2-7	CASSYSAGDTYEQYF	TGTGCCAGCAGTTACTCGGCGGGGGACACCTACGAGCAGTACTTC
TRBV7-9	NA	NA	TRBJ2-7	CASSSRDSTSYEQYF	TGTGCCAGCAGCTCACGGGACTCTACCTCCTACGAGCAGTACTTC
TRBV11-2	few	NA	TRBJ2-3	CASSFQPVPTDTQYF	TGTGCCAGCAGCTTTCAGCCGGTACCCACAGATACGCAGTATTTT
TRBV18	few	TRBD1	TRBJ1-6	CASSPGTEAPLHF	TGTGCCAGCTCACCCGGGACAGAGGCACCCCTCCACTTT
TRBV6-2/TRBV6-3	NA	TRBD2	TRBJ2-3	CASSYGWAGDDGDTQYF	TGTGCCAGCAGTTACGGATGGGCGGGGGACGACGGAGATACGCAGTATTTT
TRBV12-3/TRBV12-4	NA	NA	TRBJ1-3	CANSPAGGISGNTIYF	TGTGCCAACAGTCCCGCGGGAGGGATCTCTGGAAACACCATATATTTT
TRBV29-1	NA	TRBD2	TRBJ2-5	CSVETSGGAETQYF	TGCAGCGTTGAAACTAGCGGGGGGGCTGAGACCCAGTACTTC
TRBV4-2	many	NA	TRBJ1-2	CASSQDYTGQGHYGYTF	TGTGCCAGCAGCCAAGATTATACCGGCCAGGGACATTATGGCTACACCTTC
TRBV3-1	few	TRBD2	TRBJ2-5	CASSQAFGGLAAETQYF	TGTGCCAGCAGCCAAGCATTTGGGGGACTAGCGGCGGAGACCCAGTACTTC
TRBV6-5	NA	NA	TRBJ2-3	CASSVPGSTDTQYF	TGTGCCAGCAGTGTTCCAGGTAGCACAGATACGCAGTATTTT
TRBV20-1	few	TRBD1	TRBJ2-2	CSAEGAGTGELFF	TGCAGTGCCGAGGGGGCTGGTACCGGGGAGCTGTTTTTT
TRBV2	NA	TRBD1	TRBJ2-1	CANRDRDRGGFYNEQFF	TGTGCCAACCGGGACAGGGACCGAGGGGGCTTTTACAATGAGCAGTTCTTC
TRBV7-9	few	TRBD1	TRBJ2-7	CASSRDRETHEQYF	TGTGCCAGCAGCCGGGACAGGGAAACCCACGAGCAGTACTTC
TRBV7-2	NA	NA	TRBJ1-2	CASSWDRGESSPYGYTF	TGTGCCAGCAGCTGGGACCGTGGGGAATCTTCTCCCTATGGCTACACCTTC
TRBV5-4	NA	TRBD1	TRBJ2-7	CASSSRDRTYEQYF	TGTGCCAGCAGCTCCCGGGACAGAACCTACGAGCAGTACTTC
TRBV27	NA	TRBD1	TRBJ2-7	CASTEDRGCYEQYF	TGTGCCAGCACCGAGGACAGGGGATGTTACGAGCAGTACTTC
TRBV30	NA	NA	TRBJ1-1	CAWRMGGRGEF	TGTGCCTGGAGGATGGGGGGGCGCGGGGAATTT
TRBV20-1	few	TRBD1	TRBJ2-3	CSASAGTGGDTFGDTQYF	TGCAGTGCTAGTGCCGGCACAGGGGGCGACACGTTCGGAGATACGCAGTATTTT
TRBV5-1	few	NA	TRBJ2-5	CASRDLTLNQETQYF	TGCGCCAGCCGGGACTTGACGCTTAACCAAGAGACCCAGTACTTC
TRBV7-2	NA	TRBD1	TRBJ1-1	CASSWNPWQGATEAFF	TGTGCCAGCAGCTGGAACCCCTGGCAGGGGGCCACTGAAGCTTTCTTT
TRBV6-6	few	NA	TRBJ1-1	CASSPHTGNTEAFF	TGTGCCAGCAGCCCGCATACTGGGAACACTGAAGCTTTCTTT